The entry below gives a single T cell receptor (beta chain) sequence along with its context. This record belongs to a study of OX40 agonist ivuxolimab in advanced cancers. The CDR3 runs to 11 residues. Germline V gives CDR1 MNHNS, CDR2 SASEGT. V lost 8 bases, J lost 8 bases, and 12 bases lay in between. Method: immunoSEQ multiplex PCR; TCRdb's copy keeps in-frame clones and lacks some. This table has roughly 13,000 clones, over 60% appearing once. The rearrangement uses TRBV6-1 and TRBJ1-2; D might be TRBD1 (6 bases). This sequence originates from an adult with an advanced solid tumor such as melanoma, head and neck, liver or kidney cancer. The material was CD4+ or CD8+ T cells sorted from blood, obtained in a trial of the OX40 agonist ivuxolimab. The CDR3 reads CASGDTLGYTF. The CDR3 DNA reads as TGTGCCAGCGGGGACACCCTGGGCTACACCTTC.